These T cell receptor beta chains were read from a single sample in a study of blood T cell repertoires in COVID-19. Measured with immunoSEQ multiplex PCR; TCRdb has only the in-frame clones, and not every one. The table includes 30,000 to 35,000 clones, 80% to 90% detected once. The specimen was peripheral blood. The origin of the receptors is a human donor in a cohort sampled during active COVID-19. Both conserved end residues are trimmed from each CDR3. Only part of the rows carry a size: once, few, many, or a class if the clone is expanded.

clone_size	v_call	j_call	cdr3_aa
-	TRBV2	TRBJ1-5	ASGAIDFNQPQH
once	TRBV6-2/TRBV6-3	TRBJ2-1	ASSLAGGNEQF
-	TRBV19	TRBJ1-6	ASSIPGQGISGALH
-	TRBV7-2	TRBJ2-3	ASSLRAGGPDTQY
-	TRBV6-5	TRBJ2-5	ASRLGQGAKTQY
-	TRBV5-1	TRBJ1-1	ASSLYGRNTEAF
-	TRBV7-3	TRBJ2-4	ASSLTGLNIQY
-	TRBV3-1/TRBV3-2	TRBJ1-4	ASSPGQGEKLF
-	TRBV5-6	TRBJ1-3	ASSALGGRSGNTIY
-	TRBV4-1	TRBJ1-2	ASRPGQNYGYT
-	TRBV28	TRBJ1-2	ASSFASGGYGYT
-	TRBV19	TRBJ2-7	ASSTAPGAYEQY
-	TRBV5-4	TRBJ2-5	ASSLGGGQETQY
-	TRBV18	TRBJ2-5	ASSPPTRQETQY
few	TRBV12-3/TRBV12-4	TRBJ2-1	ASTKYNEQF
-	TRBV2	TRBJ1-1	ASSVARTEAF
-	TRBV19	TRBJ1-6	ASSINRDRGFIGRESYNSPLH
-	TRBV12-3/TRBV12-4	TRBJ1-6	ASSWENSPLH
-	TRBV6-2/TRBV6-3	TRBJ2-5	ASSAREETQY
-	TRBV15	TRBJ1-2	ATSRSHPDRARAMVT
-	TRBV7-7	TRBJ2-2	ASSLIAGGRGELF
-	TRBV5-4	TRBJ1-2	ASTSNYGYT
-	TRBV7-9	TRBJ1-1	ASSLGVVNTEAF
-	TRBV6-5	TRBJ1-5	ASSYGGLSNQPQH
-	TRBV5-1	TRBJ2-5	ASSQGTSVGQTQY
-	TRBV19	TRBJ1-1	ASSVIGGSMNTEAF
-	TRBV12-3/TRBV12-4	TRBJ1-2	ASSFSDYGYT
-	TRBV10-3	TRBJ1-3	AISESRASGNTIY
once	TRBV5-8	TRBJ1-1	ASSPGTGNMNTEAF
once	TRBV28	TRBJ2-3	ASSSHFWGGASTDTQY
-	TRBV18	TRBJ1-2	ASSPPDYSGGYT
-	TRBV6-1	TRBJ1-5	ASSEVYTGDQPQH
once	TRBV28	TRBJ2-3	ASSLMTGGTDTQY
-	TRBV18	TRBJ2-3	ASSPGLAGTDTQY
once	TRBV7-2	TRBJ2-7	ASSRNARGAYEQY
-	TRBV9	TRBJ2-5	ASKVVGICQETQY